These T cell receptor beta chains were read from a single sample in a study of PD-L1 blockade in urothelial cancer. TCRdb's copy holds only in-frame clones and misses some; the assay was immunoSEQ multiplex PCR. The data hold tens of thousands of clones, with around four fifths observed a single time. The specimen was PBMCs, collected around atezolizumab (anti-PD-L1) treatment. These receptors all stem from a man aged 60 to 69 with urothelial cancer. Each CDR3 is given with its conserved first and last residue. Each record gives: clone size, CDR3 length, D gene, V gene, J gene, CDR3 DNA, CDR3 protein. A D gene is named only where the DNA matches it firmly. Clone sizes are given selectively: once, few, many, or a class where the clone is expanded.

NA	16	NA	TRBV2	TRBJ1-3	TGTGCCAGCAGTGAAGTGATCACAGGGTCTGGAAACACCATATATTTT	CASSEVITGSGNTIYF
once	17	TRBD2	TRBV5-1	TRBJ2-5	TGCGCCAGCAGCTTGGGGCCTAGCGGGGGGGCCACGGAGACCCAGTACTTC	CASSLGPSGGATETQYF
NA	17	TRBD1	TRBV5-1	TRBJ2-1	TGCGCCAGCAGCTTGCAAGGACAGGCGGGTCTTTCCCATGAGCAGTTCTTC	CASSLQGQAGLSHEQFF
NA	14	TRBD1	TRBV10-2	TRBJ2-7	TGCGCCAGCAGGGAATCAGGGACAGCCTACGAGCAGTACTTC	CASRESGTAYEQYF
NA	17	NA	TRBV10-3	TRBJ1-6	TGTGCCACCCGCCGCGTGACAGCCGGAATGGGGAATTCACCCCTCCACTTT	CATRRVTAGMGNSPLHF
NA	19	TRBD2	TRBV5-1	TRBJ2-1	TGCGCCAGCAGCCCTCGGACTAGCGGGGGTAGGCCCTTTGACAATGAGCAGTTCTTC	CASSPRTSGGRPFDNEQFF
NA	11	NA	TRBV30	TRBJ1-2	TGTGCCTGGAGTGACAGGGACGGCTACACCTTC	CAWSDRDGYTF
NA	14	TRBD2	TRBV9	TRBJ2-5	TGTGCCAGCAGCCTCGGACTAGAACAAGAGACCCAGTACTTC	CASSLGLEQETQYF
NA	15	TRBD2	TRBV5-6	TRBJ2-7	TGTGCCAGCAGCTTGGTTAGCGGGGGACGCTACGAGCAGTACTTC	CASSLVSGGRYEQYF
NA	16	TRBD1	TRBV10-3	TRBJ1-5	TGTGCCATCAGTGAAGGGTGGGACAGGGTTGGTCAGCCCCAGCATTTT	CAISEGWDRVGQPQHF
NA	16	TRBD2	TRBV5-4	TRBJ2-3	TGTGCCAGCACCAGAAAACGCGGGGGGGACACAGATACGCAGTATTTT	CASTRKRGGDTDTQYF
few	15	TRBD1	TRBV28	TRBJ2-2	TGTGCCAGCAGTTTATGGGACAGGGGGCCCGGGGAGCTGTTTTTT	CASSLWDRGPGELFF
NA	13	NA	TRBV18	TRBJ2-5	TGTGCCAGCTCAACAGGACAGTTGGAGACCCAGTACTTC	CASSTGQLETQYF
NA	14	NA	TRBV5-1	TRBJ2-7	TGCGCCAGCAGCTTGGAACAGCTGAGCTACGAGCAGTACTTC	CASSLEQLSYEQYF
NA	17	TRBD2	TRBV9	TRBJ2-3	TGTGCCAGCAGCGCCCTCGGACTAGCGGGGGCCACAGATACGCAGTATTTT	CASSALGLAGATDTQYF
once	15	TRBD2	TRBV27	TRBJ2-1	TGTGCCAGCAGTTTTGCGGGGGACTCCTACAATGAGCAGTTCTTC	CASSFAGDSYNEQFF
NA	16	TRBD1	TRBV11-2	TRBJ1-6	TGTGCCAGCAGCTTAGCCGGGACAGGCTATAATTCACCCCTCCACTTT	CASSLAGTGYNSPLHF
NA	13	TRBD1	TRBV19	TRBJ1-2	TGTGCCAGTAGTTTGGGGACAGGGAATGGCTACACCTTC	CASSLGTGNGYTF
NA	13	TRBD1	TRBV5-1	TRBJ1-3	TGCGCCAGCGGCACAGGGGATGGGGCCACCATATATTTT	CASGTGDGATIYF
once	12	NA	TRBV10-2	TRBJ1-2	TGCGCCAGCAGTGAAGAGGGGGTGACCTACACCTTC	CASSEEGVTYTF
NA	17	NA	TRBV27	TRBJ2-3	TGTGCCAGCAGTTACACCAAACCGGACAGTGCCACGGATACGCAGTATTTT	CASSYTKPDSATDTQYF
NA	15	TRBD1	TRBV5-1	TRBJ2-1	TGCGCCAGCAGCTTGTGGACAGGGGGCTACAATGAGCAGTTCTTC	CASSLWTGGYNEQFF
NA	14	NA	TRBV5-1	TRBJ1-1	TGCGCCAGCAGCTTGGGGACACAGAACACTGAAGCTTTCTTT	CASSLGTQNTEAFF
NA	15	TRBD2	TRBV7-2	TRBJ2-7	TGTGCCAGCAGCTTAAACGGGGGGGCGGGGTCCGAGCAGTACTTC	CASSLNGGAGSEQYF
NA	15	TRBD1	TRBV7-3	TRBJ1-1	TGTGCCAGCAGCCCGGGACAGGAGTTGAACACTGAAGCTTTCTTT	CASSPGQELNTEAFF
once	14	NA	TRBV14	TRBJ1-2	TGTGCCAGCAGCCCCGGGCGACACGGGACTAGCTACACCTTC	CASSPGRHGTSYTF
NA	15	NA	TRBV28	TRBJ2-7	TGTGCCAGCACCGAAAGCGACTGGCCTGCCTACGAGCAGTACTTC	CASTESDWPAYEQYF
NA	16	NA	TRBV6-5	TRBJ2-7	TGTGCCAGCAGTTACTCGGGGGGTGGGGGCTCCTACGAGCAGTACTTC	CASSYSGGGGSYEQYF
NA	15	NA	TRBV7-2	TRBJ2-7	TGTGCCAGCAGCTTAGCCCGACAGAGGACCTACGAGCAGTACTTC	CASSLARQRTYEQYF
NA	13	NA	TRBV7-8	TRBJ1-2	TGTGCCAGCAGCCCCCAAAACTTCTATGGCTACACCTTC	CASSPQNFYGYTF
few	12	NA	TRBV30	TRBJ1-4	TGTGCCTGGAGTGGAGGGAATGAAAAACTGTTTTTT	CAWSGGNEKLFF
NA	14	TRBD2	TRBV28	TRBJ2-5	TGTGCCAGCAGTTGGGGACTAGCCCAAGGAACCCAGTACTTC	CASSWGLAQGTQYF
NA	14	NA	TRBV28	TRBJ1-4	TGTGCCAGCAGTTTATCAGATGATAATGAAAAACTGTTTTTT	CASSLSDDNEKLFF
NA	14	NA	TRBV5-1	TRBJ2-5	TGCGCCAGCAGCTTGGGCACTTATGGAGAGACCCAGTACTTC	CASSLGTYGETQYF
NA	16	TRBD1	TRBV28	TRBJ2-2	TGTGCCAGCCGGTCCTCGACGACAGGGGGGGCCGGGGAGCTGTTTTTT	CASRSSTTGGAGELFF
NA	15	TRBD1	TRBV30	TRBJ2-4	TGTGCCTGGAGTCGACAGGGAATATCCAAAAACATTCAGTACTTC	CAWSRQGISKNIQYF
NA	14	NA	TRBV5-6	TRBJ1-1	TGTGCCAGCAGCCCCGGGAGTCTGGGGACTGAAGCTTTCTTT	CASSPGSLGTEAFF